These 15 T cell receptor beta chains came from one sample sequenced in a study of T cell clonotyping in hematopoietic cell transplantation (dated by TCRdb to the early 2020s). The library was made by the immunoSEQ multiplex PCR assay. This immuneACCESS table, as held by TCRdb, lists in-frame sequences with V and J called but not all clones. Of the missing ones, under half trace to an unresolved V gene in checked studies; the others have no known cause. The sample data list fewer than 2,500 clones, and roughly 94% of these were observed just once. Clones ranked in the top ten supply roughly 4.2% of the sample. Sample: peripheral blood mononuclear cells. The source is a man between 50 and 59 years old in good health. Some clones in this sample may be carry-over from other donors' samples.

The J gene is TRBJ2-5, the V gene TRBV27, with a possible D match to TRBD1 (5 bases). V was clipped by 6 bases and J by 4 bases, with 15 bases between them. Germline CDR1 and CDR2: MNHEY and SMNVEV (reference sequence). This CDR3 region has 14 residues. DNA for the CDR3: TGTGCCAGCAGCCCAGGGTACGGGTTAGAGACCCAGTACTTC. As protein: CASSPGYGLETQYF.

The chain combines TRBV10-1 with TRBJ1-1, with unresolved D. There are 11 residues in the CDR3. The V gene's germline CDR1 is WNHNN and CDR2 SYGVQD (reference sequence). The V gene lost 5 bases and the J gene lost 7 bases, with 8 bases spanning the gap. The CDR3 spells CASSHGGEAFF. CDR3 nucleotides: TGCGCCAGCAGTCACGGTGGTGAAGCTTTCTTT.

The rearrangement uses TRBV4-3 and TRBJ2-3, with D tentatively TRBD2 (6 bases). There are 14 residues in the CDR3. Germline CDR1 LGHNA, CDR2 YSLEER. V shed 3 bases and J shed 4 bases, with 11 bases lying between them. The CDR3 spells CASSQGGESDTQYF. In nucleotides, the CDR3 is TGCGCCAGCAGCCAGGGGGGAGAGTCAGATACGCAGTATTTT.

The CDR3 loop is CASSLWSLAGGLDEQYF. Written as DNA, the CDR3 is TGTGCCAGCAGCTTATGGTCCCTAGCGGGGGGGCTTGACGAGCAGTACTTC. The rearrangement uses TRBV11-2 and TRBJ2-7; 12 bases are a match to TRBD2. V lost 2 bases, J lost 5 bases, and 10 bases stayed unmatched. CDR3 length equals 17 residues. CDR1 SGHAT and CDR2 FQNNGV come from the germline V gene. The variable domain in full, completed from reference TRBV11-2 and TRBJ2-7, reads EAGVAQSPRYKIIEKRQSVAFWCNPISGHATLYWYQQILGQGPKLLIQFQNNGVVDDSQLPKDRFSAERLKGVDSTLKIQPAKLEDSAVYLCASSLWSLAGGLDEQYFGPGTRLTVT.

The chain is built from TRBV23-1 and TRBJ1-2; D uncertain. TRBV23-1 is an open reading frame whose function is uncertain. This CDR3 is built from 13 residues. Trimming removed 6 bases from V and 0 bases from J, with 8 bases in between. The CDR3 is CASSPTPNYGYTF. CDR3 coding DNA: TGCGCCAGCAGCCCGACACCTAACTATGGCTACACCTTC.

The chain couples TRBV5-6 to TRBJ2-7, with 8 positions matching TRBD2. Germline V gives CDR1 SGHDT, CDR2 YYEEEE. Trimming cost V 4 bases and J 3 bases; bases outside gene matches: 12. CDR3 length: 16 residues. DNA for the CDR3: TGTGCCAGCAGCCAGAGGACTGGCGGGGGGTACTACGAGCAGTACTTC. Translating gives CASSQRTGGGYYEQYF.

The chain couples TRBV5-1 to TRBJ2-3; TRBD2 matches at 9 bases. The CDR3 extends over 14 amino acids. With V trimmed by 0 bases and J by 6 bases, 2 bases remained unmatched. In germline, CDR1 is SGHRS, CDR2 YFSETQ. The CDR3 region has the DNA TGCGCCAGCAGCTTGGGCGGGGGGGGTGATACGCAGTATTTT. This sequence encodes CASSLGGGGDTQYF.

The chain carries TRBV7-8 and TRBJ2-7, with D maybe TRBD1 (5 bases). The CDR3 has 14 residues. V lost 2 bases and J 3 bases, leaving 11 bases between the germline ends. Germline V gives CDR1 SGHVS, CDR2 FQNEAQ. The CDR3 spells CASSLRGRHYEQYF. The CDR3 nucleotides are TGTGCCAGCAGCTTAAGGGGCAGACACTACGAGCAGTACTTC.

The chain uses TRBV4-2 and TRBJ2-3; TRBD2 matches at 11 bases. Losses at the gene ends were 2 bases for V and 3 bases for J; bases not matched to a gene: 4. CDR3 size: 16 residues. Germline CDR1 LGHNA, CDR2 YNFKEQ. The DNA for the CDR3 is TGTGCCAGCAGCCAATCCCTAGCGGGGGGTACAGATACGCAGTATTTT. This encodes CASSQSLAGGTDTQYF.

The rearrangement joins TRBV6-6 to TRBJ1-5; 7 nucleotides agree with TRBD1. CDR3 length: 14 amino acids. The V gene's germline CDR1 is MNHNY and CDR2 SVGAGI (reference sequence). V gave up 2 bases and J gave up 7 bases; unmatched junction bases: 5. Written as DNA, the CDR3 is TGTGCCAGCAGTTACACAGGGGTAGGACAGCCCCAGCATTTT. This encodes CASSYTGVGQPQHF.

The chain has TRBV7-6 and TRBJ1-1; possible D gene TRBD1, 5 bases. CDR3 length: 17 amino acids. V lost 5 bases and J 3 bases, leaving 22 bases between the germline ends. From germline, CDR1 is SGHVS and CDR2 FNYEAQ. In nucleotides, the CDR3 is TGTGCCAGCAGCCGAGAGCCCCGTGCAGGGACGCACACTGAAGCTTTCTTT. Translating it yields CASSREPRAGTHTEAFF.

V and J are TRBV30 and TRBJ1-1, with D unclear. Germline V gene lookup returns CDR1 GTSNPN and CDR2 SVGIG (reference sequence). This CDR3 spans 14 amino acids. Trimming removed 0 bases from V and 3 bases from J, with 11 bases in between. DNA of the CDR3: TGTGCCTGGAGTGTACGGTCGCGTTACACTGAAGCTTTCTTT. Its translation: CAWSVRSRYTEAFF.

The chain links TRBV30 to TRBJ1-5; D remains ambiguous. The CDR3 has 13 residues. Germline V CDR1 and CDR2: GTSNPN, SVGIG (reference sequence). V lost 0 bases, J lost 4 bases, and 7 bases lay in between. CDR3 nucleotide sequence: TGTGCCTGGAGTGTTATTTTGAATCAGCCCCAGCATTTT. This sequence encodes CAWSVILNQPQHF.

This rearrangement joins TRBV18 to TRBJ1-2; unclear D gene. The CDR3 consists of 12 residues. Germline V lookup: CDR1 KGHSH, CDR2 LQKENI. Trimming cost V 6 bases and J 3 bases, with 8 bases left between them. The CDR3 is CASSPEHYGYTF. The CDR3 DNA sequence: TGTGCCAGCTCCCCCGAACACTATGGCTACACCTTC. The complete variable domain, with remaining parts taken from reference TRBV18 and TRBJ1-2, reads NAGVMQNPRHLVRRRGQEARLRCSPMKGHSHVYWYRQLPEEGLKFMVYLQKENIIDESGMPKERFSAEFPKEGPSILRIQQVVRGDSAAYFCASSPEHYGYTFGSGTRLTVV.

The CDR3 DNA follows: TGTGCCAGCACCCAGGGGCAGGACACAGATACGCAGTATTTT. Residues: CASTQGQDTDTQYF. The rearrangement uses TRBV27 and TRBJ2-3, with a possible D match to TRBD1 (6 bases). The CDR3 has 14 residues. Germline V gives CDR1 MNHEY, CDR2 SMNVEV (reference sequence). Trimming removed 7 bases at V and 2 bases at J, with 13 bases between.